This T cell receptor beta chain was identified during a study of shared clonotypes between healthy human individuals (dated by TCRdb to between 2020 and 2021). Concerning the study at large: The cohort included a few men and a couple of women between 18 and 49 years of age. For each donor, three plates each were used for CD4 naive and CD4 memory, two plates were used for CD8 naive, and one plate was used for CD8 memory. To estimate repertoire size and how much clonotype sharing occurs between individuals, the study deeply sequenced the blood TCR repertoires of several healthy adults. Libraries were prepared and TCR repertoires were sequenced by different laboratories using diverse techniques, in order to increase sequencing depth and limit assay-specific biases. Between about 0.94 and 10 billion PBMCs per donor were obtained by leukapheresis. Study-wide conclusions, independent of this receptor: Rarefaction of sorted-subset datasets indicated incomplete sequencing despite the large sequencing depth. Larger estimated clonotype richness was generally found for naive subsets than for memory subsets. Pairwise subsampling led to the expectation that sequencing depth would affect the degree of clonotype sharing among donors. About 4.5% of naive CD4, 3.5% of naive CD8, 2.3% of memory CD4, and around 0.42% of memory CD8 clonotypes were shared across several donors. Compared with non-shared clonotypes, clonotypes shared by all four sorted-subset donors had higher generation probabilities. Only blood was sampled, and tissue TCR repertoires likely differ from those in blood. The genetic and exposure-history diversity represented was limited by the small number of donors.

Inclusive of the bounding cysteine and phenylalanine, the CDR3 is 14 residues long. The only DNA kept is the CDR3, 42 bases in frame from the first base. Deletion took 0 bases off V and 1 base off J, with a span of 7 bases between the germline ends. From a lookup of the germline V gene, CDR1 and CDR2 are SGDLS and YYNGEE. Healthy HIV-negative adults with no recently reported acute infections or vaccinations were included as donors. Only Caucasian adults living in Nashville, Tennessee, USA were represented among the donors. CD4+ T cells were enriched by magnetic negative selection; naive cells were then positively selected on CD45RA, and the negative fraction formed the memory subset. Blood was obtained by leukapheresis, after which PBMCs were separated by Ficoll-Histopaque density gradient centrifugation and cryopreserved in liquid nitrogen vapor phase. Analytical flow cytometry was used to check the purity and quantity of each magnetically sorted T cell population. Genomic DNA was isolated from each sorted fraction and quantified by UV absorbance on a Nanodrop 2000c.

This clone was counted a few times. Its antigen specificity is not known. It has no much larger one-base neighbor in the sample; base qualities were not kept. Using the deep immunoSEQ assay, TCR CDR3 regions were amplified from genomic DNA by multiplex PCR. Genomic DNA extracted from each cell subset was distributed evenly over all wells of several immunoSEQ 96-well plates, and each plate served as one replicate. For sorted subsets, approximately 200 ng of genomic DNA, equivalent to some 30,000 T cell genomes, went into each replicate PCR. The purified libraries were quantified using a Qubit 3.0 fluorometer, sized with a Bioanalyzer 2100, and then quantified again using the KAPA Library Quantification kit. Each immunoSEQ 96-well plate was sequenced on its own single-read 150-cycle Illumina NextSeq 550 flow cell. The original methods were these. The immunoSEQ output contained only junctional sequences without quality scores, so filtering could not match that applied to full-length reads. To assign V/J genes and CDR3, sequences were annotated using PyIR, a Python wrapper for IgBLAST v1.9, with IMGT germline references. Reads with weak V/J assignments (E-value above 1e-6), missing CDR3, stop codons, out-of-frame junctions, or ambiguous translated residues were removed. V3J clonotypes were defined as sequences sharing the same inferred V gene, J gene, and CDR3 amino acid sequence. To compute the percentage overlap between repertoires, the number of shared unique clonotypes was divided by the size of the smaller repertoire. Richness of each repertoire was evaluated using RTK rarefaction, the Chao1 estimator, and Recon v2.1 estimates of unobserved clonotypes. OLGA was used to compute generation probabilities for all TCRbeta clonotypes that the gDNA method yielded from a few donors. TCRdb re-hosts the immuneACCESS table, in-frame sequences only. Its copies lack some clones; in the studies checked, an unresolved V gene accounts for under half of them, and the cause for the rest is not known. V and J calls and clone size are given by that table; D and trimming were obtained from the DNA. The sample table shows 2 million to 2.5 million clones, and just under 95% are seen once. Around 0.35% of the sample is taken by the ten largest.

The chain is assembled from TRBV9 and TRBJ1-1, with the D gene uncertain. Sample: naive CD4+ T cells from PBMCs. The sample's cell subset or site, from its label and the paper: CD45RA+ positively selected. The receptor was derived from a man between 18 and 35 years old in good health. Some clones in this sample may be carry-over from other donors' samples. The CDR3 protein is CASSVVQQNTEAFF. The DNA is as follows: TGTGCCAGCAGCGTAGTACAGCAGAACACTGAAGCTTTCTTT.